This T cell receptor beta chain was sequenced in a study of cytomegalovirus exposure and HLA in healthy donors. Researchers ran the PCR with 60 Vbeta and 13 Jbeta primers. Assay: immunoSEQ multiplex PCR; the TCRdb copy retains only in-frame clones and omits some. The sample holds about 160,000 clones, about three quarters seen once. Germline lookup yields CDR1 MNHEY and CDR2 SVGAGI. The CDR3 totals 16 residues. The ends were cut back, 4 bases at V and 9 bases at J, with 22 bases in the middle. The chain employs TRBV6-5 and TRBJ2-1; no reliable D call. Source material: PBMCs. The receptor comes from a woman aged 40 to 55 in good health and CMV-seropositive. In nucleotides, the CDR3 is TGTGCCAGCAGTTCGGCGAGTGCTCCGCGCGGCTTTGAGCAGTTCTTC. Translating gives CASSSASAPRGFEQFF.